Listed below are T cell receptor beta chains from one sample, sequenced in a study of shared clonotypes between healthy human individuals. Repertoires were generated with immunoSEQ multiplex PCR, while TCRdb's copy carries only in-frame clones and drops some. This table holds about 2 million clones, 85% to 95% found once. What was sequenced was naive CD8+ T cells sorted from blood. These receptors all come from a man younger than 35 in good health. Both conserved end residues are part of each CDR3. D genes are given only for firm matches. Size is stated for part of the rows, as once, few or many counts, or as a class when the clone is expanded.

v_gene	j_gene	d_gene	abundance	CDR3nt	CDR3aa
TRBV2	TRBJ2-7	NA	NA	TGTGCCAGCAGTGGATCCGAGCAGTACTTC	CASSGSEQYF
TRBV9	TRBJ2-3	NA	NA	TGTGCCAGCAGCCCCCGGGGGATAGAGGCGGATACGCAGTATTTT	CASSPRGIEADTQYF
TRBV4-1	TRBJ2-2	TRBD2	NA	TGCGCCAGCAGCACCCCTAGCGGGGGTTACACCGGGGAGCTGTTTTTT	CASSTPSGGYTGELFF
TRBV13	TRBJ2-5	TRBD2	NA	TGTGCCAGCAAGGGGTCGACTAGCGAGGCCCAAGAGACCCAGTACTTC	CASKGSTSEAQETQYF
TRBV25-1	TRBJ2-1	NA	NA	TGTGCCAGCGTGGCTGAGAGCTCCTACAATGAGCAGTTCTTC	CASVAESSYNEQFF
TRBV7-3	TRBJ2-5	NA	once	TGTGCCAGCAGCTTGACCGGGGGCGCCGAGACCCAGTACTTC	CASSLTGGAETQYF
TRBV7-8	TRBJ2-7	NA	NA	TGTGCCAGCAGCTTAGACTCTGGGCCGGCCCCCTACGAGCAGTACTTC	CASSLDSGPAPYEQYF
TRBV4-2	TRBJ1-5	TRBD1	few	TGTGCCAGCAGCCAGGGACAGAATAGCAATCAGCCCCAGCATTTT	CASSQGQNSNQPQHF
TRBV30	TRBJ1-2	NA	NA	TGTGCCTGGAGTGGGGCAGGGGTGGATGGCTACACCTTC	CAWSGAGVDGYTF
TRBV29-1	TRBJ2-7	NA	NA	TGCAGCGTTGCGTTTCAGGGAAGCGAGCAGTACTTC	CSVAFQGSEQYF
TRBV6-1	TRBJ2-5	NA	NA	TGTGCCAGCAGTAATCCGGGGATCACGGTTGAGACCCAGTACTTC	CASSNPGITVETQYF
TRBV9	TRBJ2-7	TRBD1	NA	TGTGCCAGCAGCCCGACAGGGAGCCACGAGCAGTACTTC	CASSPTGSHEQYF
TRBV6-5	TRBJ2-7	NA	once	TGTGCCAGCAGTTGGGGAGGAGGGTCCTACGAGCAGTACTTC	CASSWGGGSYEQYF
TRBV6-5	TRBJ1-6	NA	NA	TGTGCCAGCAGTTACAGCTATAATTCACCCCTCCACTTT	CASSYSYNSPLHF
TRBV6-6	TRBJ1-6	NA	NA	TGTGCCAGCAGTTACTCGATCCAGGCTTTTAATTCACCCCTCCACTTT	CASSYSIQAFNSPLHF
TRBV13	TRBJ2-5	NA	NA	TGTGCCAGCAGCTCGGGGGACCTCCAAGAGACCCAGTACTTC	CASSSGDLQETQYF
TRBV14	TRBJ2-7	TRBD2	NA	TGTGCCAGCAGTTCCTTTGGGGGGGTTACCTACGAGCAGTACTTC	CASSSFGGVTYEQYF
TRBV6-1	TRBJ1-4	NA	NA	TGTGCCAGTGGAGGAGCCCACGAAAAACTGTTTTTT	CASGGAHEKLFF
TRBV7-6	TRBJ2-7	TRBD2	NA	TGTGCCAGCAGCTTAGAGGCGGGAGGTAGATCCTACGAGCAGTACTTC	CASSLEAGGRSYEQYF
TRBV4-3	TRBJ1-1	NA	NA	TGCGCCAGCAGCCAAGATAACGAGAACACTGAAGCTTTCTTT	CASSQDNENTEAFF
TRBV27	TRBJ2-5	TRBD2	NA	TGTGCCAGCAGTTTATCTAGCGGGGGGTTAAAGACCCAGTACTTC	CASSLSSGGLKTQYF
TRBV10-2	TRBJ2-7	NA	NA	TGCGCCAGCAGTGAGTCGATCACCTACGAGCAGTACTTC	CASSESITYEQYF
TRBV5-6	TRBJ1-6	NA	once	TGTGCCAGCAGCTTGTGGGGCAGCGGGATTGGCGATTCACCCCTCCACTTT	CASSLWGSGIGDSPLHF
TRBV25-1	TRBJ2-7	NA	NA	TGTGCCAGCAGTGAAGCAACAGACAGAAACTACGAGCAGTACTTC	CASSEATDRNYEQYF